The TCR beta chain under discussion was sequenced for a study of cytomegalovirus exposure and HLA in healthy donors. The PCR ran on 60 Vbeta and 13 Jbeta primers. Only in-frame clones appear in the TCRdb table, and some are missing; sequencing was by immunoSEQ multiplex PCR. The data contain 150,000 or so clones, 80% to 90% of them singletons. The CDR3 consists of 13 residues. Per germline, CDR1 MNHEY and CDR2 SVGAGI. V lost 6 bases and J lost 7, with 15 bases in between. Input material: PBMCs. The chain carries TRBV6-5 and TRBJ1-2; TRBD1 might be the D (5 bases). This TCR was sampled from a man aged 18-30 years in good health and CMV-seropositive. CDR3 residues: CASRPTQASGYTF. The CDR3 DNA follows: TGTGCCAGCAGACCGACACAGGCCAGTGGCTACACCTTC.